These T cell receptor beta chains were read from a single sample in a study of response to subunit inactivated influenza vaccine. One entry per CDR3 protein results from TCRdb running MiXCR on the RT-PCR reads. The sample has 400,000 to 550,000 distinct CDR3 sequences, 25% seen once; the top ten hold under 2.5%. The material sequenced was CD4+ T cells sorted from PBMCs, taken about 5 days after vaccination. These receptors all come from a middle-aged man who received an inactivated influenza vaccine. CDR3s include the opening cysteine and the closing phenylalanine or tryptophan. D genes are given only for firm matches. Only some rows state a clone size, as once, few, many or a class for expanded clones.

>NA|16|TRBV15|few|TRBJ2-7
TGTGCCACCAGCAGAGAGGGGCCCGGGGGCGGATACGAGCAGTACTTC
CATSREGPGGGYEQYF
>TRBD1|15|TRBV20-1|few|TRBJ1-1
TGCAGTGCTACCCCGGGACAGATAATTAACACTGAAGCTTTCTTT
CSATPGQIINTEAFF
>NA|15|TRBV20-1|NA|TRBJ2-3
TGCAGTGCTAGAGGACTGGACCCAAGCACAGATACGCAGTATTTT
CSARGLDPSTDTQYF
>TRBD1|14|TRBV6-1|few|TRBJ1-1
TGTGCCAGCAGTGCGTGGGACAGGGACACTGAAGCTTTCTTT
CASSAWDRDTEAFF
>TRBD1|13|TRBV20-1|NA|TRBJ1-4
TGCAGTGCTAGGGGACAGGGTTTTGAAAAACTGTTTTTT
CSARGQGFEKLFF
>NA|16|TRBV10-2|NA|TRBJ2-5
TGCGCCAGCAGTGATCCGCTAGCACGAAGTCAAGAGACCCAGTACTTC
CASSDPLARSQETQYF
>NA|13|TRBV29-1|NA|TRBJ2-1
TGCAGCGCTTCGGACAGTTCCTACAATGAGCAGTTCTTC
CSASDSSYNEQFF
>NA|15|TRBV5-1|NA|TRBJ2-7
TGCGCCAGCAGCTTTGGCGTCTCGGGGTCCTACGAGCAGTACTTC
CASSFGVSGSYEQYF
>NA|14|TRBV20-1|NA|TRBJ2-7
TGCAGTGCTAGAGGACCTCCCCCCACCTACGAGCAGTACTTC
CSARGPPPTYEQYF
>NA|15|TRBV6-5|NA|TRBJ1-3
TGTGCCAGCAGTACTCGCAGGGGTACAGGAAACACCATATATTTT
CASSTRRGTGNTIYF
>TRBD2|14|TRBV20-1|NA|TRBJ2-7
TGCAGTGCTAGAGATGGGGCTAGCGGTTACGAGCAGTACTTC
CSARDGASGYEQYF
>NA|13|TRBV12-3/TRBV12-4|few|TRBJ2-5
TGTGCCAGCAGTTTCGGGCCTAAGGGGACCCAGTACTTC
CASSFGPKGTQYF
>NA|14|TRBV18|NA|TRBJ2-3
TGTGCCAGCTCATGGGTGTCTAACACAGATACGCAGTATTTT
CASSWVSNTDTQYF
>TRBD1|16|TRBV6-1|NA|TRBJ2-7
TGTGCCAGCAGCCGAACCCGGGACAGGGTTTACTACGAGCAGTACTTC
CASSRTRDRVYYEQYF
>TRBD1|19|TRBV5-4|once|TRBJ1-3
TGTGCCAGCAGCTCCCGGGCTCGGACAGGGTTTCATCCTGGAAACACCATATATTTT
CASSSRARTGFHPGNTIYF
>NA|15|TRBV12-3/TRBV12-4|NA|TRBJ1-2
TGTGCCAGCAGCCAGAGGACAGCCGAGGAGTATGGCTACACCTTC
CASSQRTAEEYGYTF
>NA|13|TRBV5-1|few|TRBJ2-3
TGCGCCAGCAGCTTGGAACTGGAATATACGCAGTATTTT
CASSLELEYTQYF
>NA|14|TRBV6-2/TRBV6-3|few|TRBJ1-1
TGTGCCAGCAGTTACGGGGGCCTGAACACTGAAGCTTTCTTT
CASSYGGLNTEAFF
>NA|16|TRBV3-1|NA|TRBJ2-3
TGTGCCAGCAGCTCTGATATGGGGGTGAAACGAGATACGCAGTATTTT
CASSSDMGVKRDTQYF
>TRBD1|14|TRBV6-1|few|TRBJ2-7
TGTGCCAGCAGTATCGGACAGGGGGTGTACGAGCAGTACTTC
CASSIGQGVYEQYF
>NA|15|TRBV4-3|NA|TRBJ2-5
TGCGCCAGCAGCCGCCTACGGACAGCCCAAGAGACCCAGTACTTC
CASSRLRTAQETQYF
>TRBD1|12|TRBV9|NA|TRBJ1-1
TGTGCCAGCAGCGCCGGGACAGCTGAAGCTTTCTTT
CASSAGTAEAFF
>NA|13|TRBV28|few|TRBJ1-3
TGTGCCAGCAGTCTACCGGGGGTCAACACCATATATTTT
CASSLPGVNTIYF
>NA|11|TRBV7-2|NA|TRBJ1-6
TGTGCCAGCAGCTCGGATGTTGCCCTCCACTTT
CASSSDVALHF
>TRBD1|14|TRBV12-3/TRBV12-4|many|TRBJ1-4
TGTGCCAGCAGCCCGGGACAGGGTAATGAAAAACTGTTTTTT
CASSPGQGNEKLFF
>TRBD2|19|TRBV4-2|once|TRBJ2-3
TGTGCCAGCAGCCACACCTTCCGTATAGCGGGAGACAGCACAGATACGCAGTATTTT
CASSHTFRIAGDSTDTQYF
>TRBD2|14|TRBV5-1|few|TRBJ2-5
TGCGCCAGCAGCTCCGGACTAGCCGGAGAGACCCAGTACTTC
CASSSGLAGETQYF
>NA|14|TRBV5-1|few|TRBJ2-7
TGCGCCAGCAGCTTAAAGACAGAGGGCTACGAGCAGTACTTC
CASSLKTEGYEQYF
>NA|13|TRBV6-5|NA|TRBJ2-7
TGTGCCAGCAGTTACGGCCCCTTCTACGAGCAGTACTTC
CASSYGPFYEQYF
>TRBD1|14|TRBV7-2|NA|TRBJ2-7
TGTGCCAGCAGCTTAGAGAGACAGGGCGGCGAGCAGTACTTC
CASSLERQGGEQYF
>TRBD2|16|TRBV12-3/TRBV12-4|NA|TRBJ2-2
TGTGCCAGCAGTTTCCGACTAGCGGGGTTCGACGGGGAGCTGTTTTTT
CASSFRLAGFDGELFF
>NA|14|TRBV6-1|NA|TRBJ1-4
TGTGCCAGCAGCCAGAGCCCAACTAATGAAAAACTGTTTTTT
CASSQSPTNEKLFF
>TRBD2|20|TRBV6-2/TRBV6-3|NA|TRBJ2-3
TGTGCCGGCAGTTACTCGACTAGCGGGGGACCGGAAGGGAGCACAGATACGCAGTATTTT
CAGSYSTSGGPEGSTDTQYF
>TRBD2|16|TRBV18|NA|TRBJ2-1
TGTGCCAGCTCACTTCAAGCGGGGGAATCCTACAATGAGCAGTTCTTC
CASSLQAGESYNEQFF
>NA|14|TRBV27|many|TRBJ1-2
TGTGCCAGCAGTTTATCGGGCGGAGCCTATGGCTACACCTTC
CASSLSGGAYGYTF
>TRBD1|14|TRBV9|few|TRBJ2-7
TGTGCCAGCAGCGCCGGACAGGGAGAGCACGAGCAGTACTTC
CASSAGQGEHEQYF
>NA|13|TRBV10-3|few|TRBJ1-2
TGTGCCATCAGGGGGACAAGGGACTATGGCTACACCTTC
CAIRGTRDYGYTF
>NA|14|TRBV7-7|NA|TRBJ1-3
TGTGCTAGCAGCTTATCCCCTACCGGAAACACCATATATTTT
CASSLSPTGNTIYF
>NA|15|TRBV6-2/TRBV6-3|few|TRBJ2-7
TGTGCCAGCAGCCGCCGGCCGGGGGGCTCGGGAGAGCAGTACTTC
CASSRRPGGSGEQYF
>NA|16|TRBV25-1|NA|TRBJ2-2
TGTGCCAGCAGTGAATACCGGGACAAGAACACCGGGGAGCTGTTTTTT
CASSEYRDKNTGELFF
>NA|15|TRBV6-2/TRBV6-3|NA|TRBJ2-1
TGTGCCAGCAGTTACTCGTTGTCTAGTGGTAGTGAGCAGTTCTTC
CASSYSLSSGSEQFF
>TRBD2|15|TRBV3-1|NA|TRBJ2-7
TGTGCCAGCAGCCGCCCTAGCGGAGGAGACTACGAGCAGTACTTC
CASSRPSGGDYEQYF
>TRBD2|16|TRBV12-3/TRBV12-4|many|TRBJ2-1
TGTGCCAGCAGCCCTGGGGGGGTTACCTACTACAATGAGCAGTTCTTC
CASSPGGVTYYNEQFF
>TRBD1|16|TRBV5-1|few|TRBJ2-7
TGCGCCAGCAGCCTCTCATTTCCCGGGACAGGTAACGAGCAGTACTTC
CASSLSFPGTGNEQYF